The 19 T cell receptor beta chains reported below all come from one sample, sequenced in a study of Tregs in tolerant kidney transplant recipients. The protocol was immunoSEQ multiplex PCR, while the TCRdb copy is restricted to in-frame clones and leaves out a portion. The sample yields about 110,000 clones, nearly 90% seen once. The sequencing used CD4+ T cells from blood, collected before the transplant. These receptors came from a human donor who received a combined kidney and bone marrow transplant.

This chain links TRBV13 with TRBJ1-1, with 8 bases that match TRBD1. CDR3 length equals 17 residues. V lost 0 bases to trimming and J lost 4 bases; unmatched junction nucleotides: 10. CDR1 and CDR2 from the germline V gene are PRHDT and FYEKMQ (reference sequence). CDR3 sequence: CASSLGSRIGQGTEAFF. The CDR3 region has the DNA TGTGCCAGCAGCTTAGGCTCCAGGATAGGACAGGGCACTGAAGCTTTCTTT.

The chain uses TRBV5-5 and TRBJ2-2; the D gene is possibly TRBD2 (6 bases). Germline V lookup: CDR1 SGHKS, CDR2 YYEKEE (reference sequence). CDR3 size: 18 residues. The V gene lost 2 bases and the J gene lost 0 bases, with 17 bases spanning the gap. The DNA of the CDR3 is TGTGCCAGCAGCTTCTTCACCGGTAGCGGAACGAACACCGGGGAGCTGTTTTTT. As protein: CASSFFTGSGTNTGELFF.

The J gene is TRBJ2-5, the V gene TRBV25-1; the match to TRBD2 covers 9 bases. Germline lookup yields CDR1 MGHDK and CDR2 SYGVNS. V trimming: 1 base; J trimming: 7 bases; junction bases outside the gene matches: 16. The CDR3 sequence is 18 residues long. The CDR3: CASSELARLAGPPVTQYF. For the CDR3, the DNA is TGTGCCAGCAGTGAATTGGCACGTCTAGCGGGGCCGCCAGTGACCCAGTACTTC.

V is TRBV27 and J is TRBJ1-1; D is ambiguous. V was trimmed by 3 bases and J by 1 base, leaving 6 bases between them. Germline V CDR1 and CDR2: MNHEY, SMNVEV (reference sequence). The CDR3 has 13 residues. The CDR3 bases are TGTGCCAGCAGTTTCGACACGAACACTGAAGCTTTCTTT. Its protein is CASSFDTNTEAFF.

V and J are TRBV10-3 and TRBJ1-2, with 7 positions matching TRBD1. Germline trimming cut 0 bases from V and 2 bases from J; bases unmatched to any gene: 6. Looked up from germline, CDR1 is ENHRY and CDR2 is SYGVKD. CDR3 length: 16 residues. The CDR3 is CAISESARQGNYGYTF. DNA for the CDR3: TGTGCCATCAGTGAGTCGGCAAGACAGGGCAACTATGGCTACACCTTC.

The chain carries TRBV4-1 and TRBJ2-3; 10 bases are shared with TRBD2. The CDR3 covers 15 residues. Per the germline V gene, CDR1 is MGHRA and CDR2 is YSYEKL. Trimming removed 3 bases from V and 4 bases from J; junction bases left unmatched: 4. The CDR3 region has the DNA TGCGCCAGCAGCCACCAGCGGGGGGGCGCAGATACGCAGTATTTT. Protein product: CASSHQRGGADTQYF.

This sequence joins TRBV19 and TRBJ2-3; D may be TRBD2 (6 bases). Trimming removed 8 bases from V and 4 bases from J, with 13 bases in between. The CDR3 is made up of 13 amino acids. Germline CDR1 is LNHDA and CDR2 is SQIVND (reference sequence). The CDR3 DNA reads as TGTGCCAGTTTCGGGGGTTCCCCAGATACGCAGTATTTT. It translates to CASFGGSPDTQYF.

V usage is TRBV7-9 and J usage is TRBJ1-2; the D is unclear. The CDR3 extends over 15 amino acids. V lost 0 bases and J 4 bases, leaving 12 bases between the germline ends. Germline-derived CDR1 and CDR2 are SEHNR and FQNEAQ (reference sequence). The CDR3 is CASSLAGRGFYGYTF. The CDR3 DNA is TGTGCCAGCAGCTTAGCGGGGAGAGGCTTCTATGGCTACACCTTC.

The rearrangement joins TRBV5-6 to TRBJ2-5, with 13 bases aligning to TRBD2. The CDR3 contains 17 residues. Germline loops: CDR1 SGHDT, CDR2 YYEEEE. V gave up 0 bases and J gave up 2 bases; unmatched junction bases: 4. CDR3 bases: TGTGCCAGCAGCTTGGCGGGACTAGCGGGGACTCAAGAGACCCAGTACTTC. Its protein product is CASSLAGLAGTQETQYF. Combining the CDR3 with reference TRBV5-6 and TRBJ2-5 gives the whole variable domain DAGVTQSPTHLIKTRGQQVTLRCSPKSGHDTVSWYQQALGQGPQFIFQYYEEEERQRGNFPDRFSGHQFPNYSSELNVNALLLGDSALYLCASSLAGLAGTQETQYFGPGTRLLVL.

The chain has TRBV5-1 and TRBJ2-3; the D is unclear. Germline V gives CDR1 SGHRS, CDR2 YFSETQ. The CDR3 loop spans 14 amino acids. V lost 1 base to trimming and J lost 2 bases, with 8 bases between them. The CDR3 is CASSLKAPTDTQYF. DNA for the CDR3: TGCGCCAGCAGCTTGAAAGCGCCCACAGATACGCAGTATTTT.

The rearrangement links TRBV4-1 to TRBJ2-1; TRBD2 agrees at 9 bases. CDR1 MGHRA and CDR2 YSYEKL come from the germline V gene. The CDR3 contains 17 residues. V shed 0 bases, J shed 10 bases, and the junction held 13 bases outside the gene matches. In nucleotides, the CDR3 is TGCGCCAGCAGCCAAGAAAGGGAGCGGGGGGTCCCGCGAGAGCAGTTCTTC. This translates into CASSQERERGVPREQFF.

V is TRBV19 and J is TRBJ1-5, with 10 bases fitting TRBD1. The CDR3 covers 16 residues. The V gene end was trimmed by 6 bases and the J gene end by 0 bases; junction bases not matched to a gene: 5. Looked up from germline, CDR1 is LNHDA and CDR2 is SQIVND (reference sequence). The CDR3 region has the DNA TGTGCCAGTAGCCGACAGGGGGCGAATAGCAATCAGCCCCAGCATTTT. Residues: CASSRQGANSNQPQHF.

About this clone itself: Other DNA sequences in this specimen translate into the identical CDR3. The CDR3: CASSPPGRNEQYF. The CDR3 DNA reads as TGTGCCAGCTCACCCCCCGGCAGGAACGAGCAGTACTTC. V gene TRBV18 combines with J gene TRBJ2-7; D unclear. Germline CDR1 is KGHSH and CDR2 is LQKENI. Between the trimmed V and J ends, which lost 3 bases and 5 bases, there was a span of 11 bases. CDR3 length: 13 amino acids.

This chain links TRBV7-6 with TRBJ2-7, with 10 bases aligning to TRBD1. V shed 5 bases, J shed 6 bases, and the junction held 10 bases outside the gene matches. CDR3 size: 15 residues. Per the germline V gene, CDR1 is SGHVS and CDR2 is FNYEAQ. The CDR3 bases are TGTGCCAGCAGCCGTGTGGGGACAGGGGTTGGCGAGCAGTACTTC. This codes for CASSRVGTGVGEQYF.

The chain couples TRBV2 to TRBJ1-5, with TRBD1 matching 10 bases. The CDR3 totals 16 residues. Germline V gene sequence: CDR1 SNHLY, CDR2 FYNNEI. Trimming cost V 8 bases and J 1 base; bases outside gene matches: 8. CDR3 sequence: CASRVGDRGSNQPQHF. CDR3 DNA sequence: TGTGCCAGCCGTGTCGGGGACAGGGGCAGCAATCAGCCCCAGCATTTT.

V gene TRBV27 combines with J gene TRBJ2-2; the D is unclear. Per the germline V gene, CDR1 is MNHEY and CDR2 is SMNVEV (reference sequence). This CDR3 spans 12 amino acids. Trimming took off 8 bases at V and 8 bases at J, with 12 bases between the two ends. The CDR3 DNA reads as TGTGCCAGCGGCAGTGGAGTGGGGGAGCTGTTTTTT. Translating gives CASGSGVGELFF.

This clone appeared once. The CDR3 is CASSLEFGTGYEQYF. CDR3 DNA: TGTGCCAGCAGCTTAGAGTTTGGGACAGGGTACGAGCAGTACTTC. The chain recombines TRBV7-8 with TRBJ2-7; 9 bases match TRBD1. Germline CDR1 SGHVS, CDR2 FQNEAQ. Unmatched junction bases numbered 5, after V lost 1 base and J lost 4 bases. The CDR3 has 15 residues. Complete variable domain (other parts from reference TRBV7-8 and TRBJ2-7): GAGVSQSPRYKVAKRGQDVALRCDPISGHVSLFWYQQALGQGPEFLTYFQNEAQLDKSGLPSDRFFAERPEGSVSTLKIQRTQQEDSAVYLCASSLEFGTGYEQYFGPGTRLTVT.

The chain employs TRBV7-2 and TRBJ1-2, with 7 nucleotides matching TRBD1. Per the germline V gene, CDR1 is SGHTA and CDR2 is FQGNSA. This CDR3 comprises 15 residues. V dropped 2 bases and J dropped 8; count of bases not matched to a gene: 11. For the CDR3, the DNA is TGTGCCAGCAGCTTACAAACGGAGGGGGCGTGGGGCTACACCTTC. Translating gives CASSLQTEGAWGYTF.

V gene TRBV4-3 combines with J gene TRBJ2-3, with D unclear. The CDR3 has 15 amino acids. V lost 0 bases to trimming and J lost 1 base, with 8 bases between them. Looked up from germline, CDR1 is LGHNA and CDR2 is YSLEER. CDR3 nucleotides: TGCGCCAGCAGCCAAGATTTCCGGGGCACAGATACGCAGTATTTT. It is translated as CASSQDFRGTDTQYF.